The rows below give T cell receptor beta chains drawn from one sample of a study of graft-versus-host responses after intestinal transplantation. TCRdb's copy holds only in-frame clones and misses some; the assay was immunoSEQ multiplex PCR. In the table there are some 13,000 clones, approximately 84% of which are singletons. This specimen consisted of PBMCs, obtained after intestinal transplantation. Receptor source: a human patient who received an intestinal transplant, so some T cells may come from the graft donor. The conserved cysteine and the conserved F or W are not part of the CDR3 here. Clone size is given for some rows only: seen once, a few or many times, or a class if the clone is expanded.

>TRBV19|TRBJ1-5|medium-sized
ASSIQGRVQPQH
>TRBV28|TRBJ2-7|few
ASSPGLYIEQY
>TRBV10-3|NA|NA
AISEDIYEQY
>TRBV7-3|TRBJ1-3|NA
ASSFLPGNTIY
>TRBV7-9|TRBJ2-3|NA
ASSRSGTDTQY
>TRBV6-4|TRBJ2-2|NA
ASSDSDTGELF
>TRBV7-9|TRBJ2-7|NA
ASREQGAGGEQY
>TRBV9|TRBJ2-7|NA
ASSLGRESLEQY
>TRBV30|TRBJ2-3|few
AWSVLGTGRRTDTQY
>TRBV6-5|TRBJ2-4|NA
ASSPVAKNIQY
>TRBV6-5|TRBJ2-2|few
AFNRWEAGELF
>TRBV4-1|TRBJ2-1|NA
ASSRSTTGLAANEQF
>TRBV2|TRBJ1-5|NA
ASMLMGPTGYYNQPQH
>TRBV6-1|TRBJ1-2|NA
ASSVNPRTVRGYT
>TRBV5-1|TRBJ1-1|few
ASSLDRDTEAF
>TRBV6-4|TRBJ2-3|once
ASSDQGADTQY
>TRBV30|TRBJ2-7|few
AWSFRDRDFEQY
>TRBV5-1|TRBJ1-2|NA
ASSQSHGYGYT
>TRBV19|TRBJ2-7|NA
ASSPNRVEQY
>TRBV10-1|TRBJ2-7|NA
ASQTGQGYEQY
>TRBV28|TRBJ2-2|NA
ASSLGGNTGELF
>TRBV11-2|TRBJ1-2|few
ASSFDSSYGYT
>TRBV9|TRBJ1-2|NA
ASSAPGQGAHGYT
>TRBV10-3|TRBJ2-1|NA
AISEEGHDEQF
>TRBV27|TRBJ1-1|NA
ASRRPPGQGNTEAF
>TRBV5-6|TRBJ2-7|NA
ASSWALSEQY
>TRBV9|TRBJ2-3|once
ASSVKRTTSTDTQY
>TRBV4-2|TRBJ2-2|NA
ASLSSGGIYTGELF
>TRBV5-1|TRBJ2-1|NA
ASSLVGGAVTNEQF
>TRBV7-9|TRBJ2-2|NA
ASSHPLAGDLGELF
>TRBV27|TRBJ2-7|NA
ASSSSAKVYEQY
>TRBV6-6|TRBJ2-7|NA
ASSYSGAGWSEQY
>TRBV5-1|TRBJ1-6|NA
ASSLVGPGYNSPLH
>TRBV11-3|TRBJ2-2|NA
ASSLRTSGTGELF
>TRBV29-1|TRBJ2-7|NA
SYRNGRSRQRQY
>TRBV10-3|TRBJ2-1|once
AINDGSTLVDNEQF
>TRBV27|TRBJ2-1|NA
ASSQPGPQRENEQF
>TRBV5-1|TRBJ2-5|NA
ASSSLGTGPETQY
>TRBV9|TRBJ2-1|NA
ASSVGGTGNEQF
>TRBV5-5|TRBJ2-1|NA
ASSSSGSREQF
>TRBV7-8|TRBJ2-1|NA
ASSSAIWERENEQF
>TRBV5-1|TRBJ1-2|once
ASSPALDPYGYT
>TRBV7-9|TRBJ2-7|NA
ASSLVYGILARAAYEQY
>TRBV15|TRBJ2-3|NA
ATSVRTTSQY
>TRBV30|TRBJ1-4|NA
AWSGGSEKLF
>TRBV30|TRBJ2-5|NA
AWSHFIAGHLQETQY
>TRBV2|TRBJ2-6|NA
ASRASGANVLT
>TRBV12-2|TRBJ2-5|NA
ASRLGTSGRDQETQY
>TRBV6-6|TRBJ2-7|once
ASEQGLGPYEQY
>TRBV5-1|TRBJ2-1|NA
ASSRSTSGSLNEQF
>TRBV9|TRBJ2-5|NA
ASSVRGWETQY
>TRBV30|TRBJ2-2|NA
AWSQGQGNGELF